The entry below describes one TCR beta chain. What it binds is not known. Measured with immunoSEQ multiplex PCR; TCRdb has only the in-frame clones, and not every one. The sample comprises about 130,000 clones, roughly 86% of which are singletons, and approximately 12% rests with the top ten. CDR3 length equals 15 residues. Germline V gene lookup returns CDR1 LNHDA and CDR2 SQIVND (reference sequence). V shed 3 bases and J 3 bases; nucleotides not matched to a gene: 7. This sample stems from a study of T cell responses to AZD1222 COVID-19 vaccine. Study findings and constraints: White British donors predominated, females outnumbered males, and clonal diversity was possibly underestimated.

This specimen was peripheral blood, taken on day 0 of AZD1222 vaccination. The source is an adult in good health. The V and J genes are TRBV19 and TRBJ1-2; 7 positions match TRBD1. Here the CDR3 reads CASSIGRGRDYGYTF. The CDR3 DNA reads as TGTGCCAGTAGTATCGGGAGGGGGCGCGACTATGGCTACACCTTC. Complete variable domain (other parts from reference TRBV19 and TRBJ1-2): DGGITQSPKYLFRKEGQNVTLSCEQNLNHDAMYWYRQDPGQGLRLIYYSQIVNDFQKGDIAEGYSVSREKKESFPLTVTSAQKNPTAFYLCASSIGRGRDYGYTFGSGTRLTVV.